These T cell receptor beta chains were read from a single sample in a study of shared clonotypes between healthy human individuals. Here immunoSEQ multiplex PCR was the method, and the copy in TCRdb shows in-frame clones only, minus some. The table shows roughly 510,000 clones, with 60% to 80% occurring only once. Sequenced sample: PBMCs. The origin of the receptors is a middle-aged woman in good health. Some clones in this sample may be carry-over from other donors' samples. CDR3s include the opening cysteine and the closing phenylalanine or tryptophan. A D gene is named only where the DNA matches it firmly. Only part of the rows carry a size: once, few, many, or a class if the clone is expanded.

.	TRBJ1-3	TRBV9	.	CASSRTGSGNTIYF	TGTGCCAGCAGCCGGACTGGGTCTGGAAACACCATATATTTT
.	TRBJ1-1	TRBV20-1	.	CSARDWSEAFF	TGCAGTGCCAGGGACTGGAGTGAAGCTTTCTTT
.	TRBJ2-7	TRBV6-6	.	CASSYTYEQYF	TGTGCCAGCAGTTATACCTACGAGCAGTACTTC
.	TRBJ2-2	TRBV5-4	.	CASSQRNTGELFF	TGTGCCAGCAGCCAGCGGAACACCGGGGAGCTGTTTTTT
.	TRBJ2-7	TRBV18	TRBD1	CASSPTGGYEQYF	TGTGCCAGCTCACCGACAGGGGGCTACGAGCAGTACTTC
once	TRBJ2-5	TRBV5-4	TRBD2	CASSPGLAAFYQETQYF	TGTGCCAGCAGCCCCGGACTAGCGGCCTTCTACCAAGAGACCCAGTACTTC
.	TRBJ2-1	TRBV19	TRBD2	CASYWTGGPHNEQFF	TGTGCCAGCTACTGGACGGGAGGGCCCCACAATGAGCAGTTCTTC
.	TRBJ2-5	TRBV29-1	TRBD2	CSVEPPTPGLAGETQYF	TGCAGCGTTGAACCGCCGACCCCCGGACTAGCGGGAGAGACCCAGTACTTC
.	TRBJ2-4	TRBV18	.	CASSPTIGKNIQYF	TGTGCCAGCTCACCAACTATTGGGAAAAACATTCAGTACTTC
once	TRBJ2-1	TRBV14	.	CATINTPWEAYNEQFF	TGTGCCACTATCAATACCCCATGGGAAGCCTACAATGAGCAGTTCTTC
.	TRBJ2-7	TRBV19	.	CASSPRGDQAVYEQYF	TGTGCCAGTAGTCCTAGAGGGGACCAGGCGGTCTACGAGCAGTACTTC
.	TRBJ1-5	TRBV28	.	CASSLKTRSNQPQHF	TGTGCCAGCAGTCTGAAAACACGGAGCAATCAGCCCCAGCATTTT
.	TRBJ2-7	TRBV6-5	TRBD1	CASSYQTGGYEQYF	TGTGCCAGCAGCTACCAGACAGGGGGCTACGAGCAGTACTTC
many	TRBJ2-2	TRBV9	TRBD2	CASSSPGLAESTGELFF	TGTGCCAGCAGCTCCCCGGGACTAGCGGAATCCACCGGGGAGCTGTTTTTT
.	TRBJ2-5	TRBV11-3	.	CASSLSTETQYF	TGTGCCAGCAGCTTAAGTACAGAGACCCAGTACTTC
.	TRBJ1-5	TRBV28	TRBD1	CASLRRGGGGNQPQHF	TGTGCCAGCCTCCGGAGGGGAGGGGGCGGCAATCAGCCCCAGCATTTT
.	TRBJ2-5	TRBV15	.	CATSRGSSRETQYF	TGTGCCACCAGCAGGGGCTCGTCCAGAGAGACCCAGTACTTC
.	TRBJ1-5	TRBV6-5	.	CASTGGGSNQPQHF	TGTGCCAGCACAGGAGGCGGGAGCAATCAGCCCCAGCATTTT
.	TRBJ1-2	TRBV6-5	.	CASTKGWGGYGYTF	TGTGCCAGCACCAAGGGGTGGGGCGGGTATGGCTACACCTTC
few	TRBJ2-3	TRBV5-4	.	CASSLIGLQDTQYF	TGTGCCAGCAGCTTGATAGGACTGCAAGATACGCAGTATTTT
.	TRBJ2-7	TRBV5-6	.	CASSLLGGTTIPNEQYF	TGTGCCAGCAGCCTTCTGGGTGGAACAACGATCCCCAACGAGCAGTACTTC
many	TRBJ2-3	TRBV11-2	.	CASSLLVPSTDTQYF	TGTGCCAGCAGCTTACTAGTCCCAAGCACAGATACGCAGTATTTT
.	TRBJ2-7	TRBV7-8	TRBD2	CASSGSGAPYEQYF	TGTGCCAGCAGCGGTAGCGGGGCGCCCTACGAGCAGTACTTC
.	TRBJ2-7	TRBV6-6	.	CASSYSSDEQYF	TGTGCCAGCAGTTACTCCTCGGACGAGCAGTACTTC
.	TRBJ2-3	TRBV7-8	.	CASTPGGGGGTDTQYF	TGTGCCAGCACCCCAGGTGGTGGGGGCGGCACAGATACGCAGTATTTT
many	TRBJ2-2	TRBV11-2	TRBD2	CASSLDWGVAGKTGELFF	TGTGCCAGCAGCTTAGATTGGGGGGTAGCGGGAAAAACCGGGGAGCTGTTTTTT
.	TRBJ2-7	TRBV7-6	TRBD1	CASSLGAGTGGEQYF	TGTGCCAGCAGCTTAGGGGCCGGGACAGGGGGCGAGCAGTACTTC
few	TRBJ2-3	TRBV5-4	TRBD2	CASSSPSGTADTQYF	TGTGCCAGCAGCTCGCCTAGCGGGACGGCAGATACGCAGTATTTT
.	TRBJ2-2	TRBV7-2	TRBD1	CASSPDTGTGRTGELFF	TGTGCCAGCAGCCCCGACACCGGGACAGGCCGCACCGGGGAGCTGTTTTTT
.	TRBJ1-2	TRBV6-4	.	CATAPGAGNYGYTF	TGTGCCACCGCCCCCGGCGCAGGTAACTATGGCTACACCTTC
.	TRBJ2-1	TRBV6-1	TRBD1	CASTTGASYNEQFF	TGTGCCAGCACCACAGGGGCTTCCTACAATGAGCAGTTCTTC
.	TRBJ2-5	TRBV18	.	CASSSAGEETQYF	TGTGCCAGCTCATCAGCAGGGGAAGAGACCCAGTACTTC
few	TRBJ2-3	TRBV4-3	TRBD2	CASSQRVGGKTDTQYF	TGCGCCAGCAGCCAACGCGTGGGAGGGAAGACAGATACGCAGTATTTT
.	TRBJ2-7	TRBV6-6	TRBD1	CASSSGQVTYEQYF	TGTGCCAGCAGTTCGGGACAGGTTACCTACGAGCAGTACTTC
.	TRBJ1-1	TRBV28	.	CASSFGLSEAFF	TGTGCCAGCAGTTTTGGGCTCTCTGAAGCTTTCTTT
few	TRBJ1-4	TRBV7-2	.	CASSQRGAHEKLFF	TGTGCCAGCAGCCAACGAGGGGCGCATGAAAAACTGTTTTTT
.	TRBJ2-7	TRBV4-2	TRBD2	CASSQDRLAGDEQYF	TGTGCCAGCAGCCAAGATCGCCTAGCGGGAGACGAGCAGTACTTC
.	TRBJ2-5	TRBV4-3	TRBD2	CASSRGGTSGSLETQYF	TGCGCCAGCAGCCGAGGGGGGACTAGCGGGAGTCTAGAGACCCAGTACTTC
.	TRBJ1-1	TRBV7-9	.	CASSEGGYTEAFF	TGTGCCAGCAGCGAAGGGGGGTACACTGAAGCTTTCTTT
once	TRBJ2-3	TRBV5-8	.	CASSFMADTQYF	TGTGCCAGCAGCTTTATGGCAGATACGCAGTATTTT
.	TRBJ2-1	TRBV10-3	TRBD2	CAISSSGRAKGYNEQFF	TGTGCCATCAGTTCTAGCGGGAGGGCCAAGGGGTACAATGAGCAGTTCTTC
.	TRBJ1-2	TRBV28	TRBD1	CASSLGQGINYGYTF	TGTGCCAGCAGTCTCGGACAGGGTATCAACTATGGCTACACCTTC
.	TRBJ2-3	TRBV27	.	CASTPPHSPQVDTQYF	TGTGCCAGCACCCCCCCTCATAGCCCCCAGGTAGATACGCAGTATTTT
.	TRBJ2-7	TRBV28	TRBD2	CASSRIPGTSGRAWQYF	TGTGCCAGCAGCCGAATCCCCGGGACTAGCGGGAGGGCCTGGCAGTACTTC